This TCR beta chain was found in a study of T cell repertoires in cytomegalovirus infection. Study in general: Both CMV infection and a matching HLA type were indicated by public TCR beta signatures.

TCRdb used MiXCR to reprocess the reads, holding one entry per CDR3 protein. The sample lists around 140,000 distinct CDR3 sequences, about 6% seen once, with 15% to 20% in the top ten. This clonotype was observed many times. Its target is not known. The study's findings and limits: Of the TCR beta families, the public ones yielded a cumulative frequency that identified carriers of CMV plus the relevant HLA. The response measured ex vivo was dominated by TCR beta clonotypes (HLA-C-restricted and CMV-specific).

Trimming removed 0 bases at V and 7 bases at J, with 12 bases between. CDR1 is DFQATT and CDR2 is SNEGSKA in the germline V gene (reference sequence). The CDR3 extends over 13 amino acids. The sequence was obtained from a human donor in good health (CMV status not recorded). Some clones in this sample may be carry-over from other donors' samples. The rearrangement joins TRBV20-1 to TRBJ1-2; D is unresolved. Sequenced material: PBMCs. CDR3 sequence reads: CSARDPQLGGYTF. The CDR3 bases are TGCAGTGCTAGAGATCCACAGTTGGGTGGCTACACCTTC.